The 3 T cell receptor beta chains presented below share a single source sample, sequenced in a study of beta chain features in type 1 diabetes. Study-level results: Shorter TCRB CDR3s, moderately but significantly so, were found in Type 1 diabetes patients in all four CD4+ subsets.

TCRB transcripts that were expressed got sequenced, as all of the isolated RNA had been reverse transcribed. This table comes from immunoSEQ multiplex PCR, and its TCRdb copy is limited to in-frame clones, with some not included. The table includes a few hundred thousand clones, around 15% detected once. These receptors' targets are unknown. The material sequenced was naive CD4+ T cells from blood. All receptors come from a man aged 30 to 45 with type 1 diabetes.

This clone was detected a few times. V and J are TRBV7-2 and TRBJ2-7; TRBD1 agrees at 7 bases. The CDR3 spans 15 residues. Losses at the gene ends were 2 bases for V and 3 bases for J; bases not matched to a gene: 7. CDR1 SGHTA and CDR2 FQGNSA come from the germline V gene. The CDR3 loop reads CASSLSRRGNYEQYF. The CDR3 DNA reads TGTGCCAGCAGCTTATCCCGCAGGGGGAACTACGAGCAGTACTTC.

The chain couples TRBV19 to TRBJ2-5, with 10 positions matching TRBD1. V lost 7 bases to trimming and J lost 5 bases; unmatched junction nucleotides: 7. The CDR3 consists of 14 residues. Germline lookup yields CDR1 LNHDA and CDR2 SQIVND (reference sequence). CDR3 protein: CASTSTGGAETQYF. The CDR3 DNA is TGTGCCAGTACCTCGACAGGGGGCGCGGAGACCCAGTACTTC. Using reference TRBV19 and TRBJ2-5 for the parts outside the CDR3, the full variable domain is DGGITQSPKYLFRKEGQNVTLSCEQNLNHDAMYWYRQDPGQGLRLIYYSQIVNDFQKGDIAEGYSVSREKKESFPLTVTSAQKNPTAFYLCASTSTGGAETQYFGPGTRLLVL.

This rearrangement joins TRBV9 to TRBJ2-1; 9 bases line up with TRBD1. Unmatched junction bases numbered 17, after V lost 4 bases and J lost 6 bases. The CDR3 sequence is 18 residues long. CDR1 is SGDLS and CDR2 is YYNGEE in the germline V gene. The CDR3 sequence: CASSPPIMDRGRGNEQFF. DNA for the CDR3: TGTGCCAGCAGCCCCCCTATCATGGACAGGGGAAGGGGCAATGAGCAGTTCTTC. Looking up the rest from reference TRBV9 and TRBJ2-1 gives the full variable domain: DSGVTQTPKHLITATGQRVTLRCSPRSGDLSVYWYQQSLDQGLQFLIQYYNGEERAKGNILERFSAQQFPDLHSELNLSSLELGDSALYFCASSPPIMDRGRGNEQFFGPGTRLTVL.